The 18 T cell receptor beta chains reported below all come from one sample, sequenced in a study of PD-L1 blockade in urothelial cancer. This table comes from immunoSEQ multiplex PCR, and its TCRdb copy is limited to in-frame clones, with some not included. The sample records 85,000 to 100,000 clones, roughly nine tenths being singletons. The input for sequencing was PBMCs, taken around atezolizumab (anti-PD-L1) treatment. These receptors all stem from a man in his sixties with urothelial cancer.

The V call is TRBV5-1, the J call TRBJ2-5; 8 bases are shared with TRBD2. The J segment lost 1 base and the V segment lost 4 bases, leaving 9 bases of the junction unmatched. Germline-derived CDR1 and CDR2 are SGHRS and YFSETQ. This CDR3 spans 16 amino acids. The CDR3 here is CASSRGLVGFQETQYF. CDR3 nucleotide sequence: TGCGCCAGCAGCCGGGGACTAGTAGGTTTCCAAGAGACCCAGTACTTC.

There are a few counts of this clone. V gene TRBV27 combines with J gene TRBJ2-2, with 7 bases fitting TRBD1. The J segment lost 6 bases and the V segment lost 0 bases, leaving 16 bases of the junction unmatched. CDR1 MNHEY and CDR2 SMNVEV come from the germline V gene (reference sequence). CDR3 length equals 19 residues. DNA for the CDR3: TGTGCCAGCAGTTTATCTTCCTCCGTTTTCAGGGGGAGTGCCGGGGAGCTGTTTTTT. Protein product: CASSLSSSVFRGSAGELFF.

The V gene is TRBV30, the J gene TRBJ2-7; weak D call: TRBD2 (6 bases). The V end was cut by 3 bases, the J end by 6 bases, with 15 bases between. This CDR3 is built from 13 residues. The germline CDR1 and CDR2 sequences are GTSNPN and SVGIG (reference sequence). The CDR3 sequence: CAWSSGLFIEQYF. CDR3 in DNA: TGTGCCTGGAGCTCGGGACTCTTTATCGAGCAGTACTTC.

The chain couples TRBV7-2 to TRBJ2-1; 8 bases match TRBD2. The CDR3 is 18 amino acids. Unmatched junction bases numbered 12, after V lost 0 bases and J lost 5 bases. The germline CDR1 and CDR2 sequences are SGHTA and FQGNSA. CDR3 nucleotides: TGTGCCAGCAGCTTAGCCGGTGCGCGGGGGGTCGGCGACAATGAGCAGTTCTTC. Amino acids: CASSLAGARGVGDNEQFF.

V usage is TRBV5-6 and J usage is TRBJ2-6; 7 nucleotides agree with TRBD1. Germline CDR1 reads SGHDT; CDR2 reads YYEEEE. J was trimmed by 2 bases and V by 4 bases; bases with no gene match: 12. The CDR3 consists of 18 residues. This CDR3 reads CASSLIRTGDPGANVLTF. CDR3 nucleotide sequence: TGTGCCAGCAGCCTCATTCGAACAGGGGACCCTGGGGCCAACGTCCTGACTTTC.

The chain combines TRBV30 with TRBJ2-7; the match to TRBD1 covers 7 bases. V was clipped by 2 bases and J by 2 bases; unmatched bases: 3. The germline V gene encodes CDR1 GTSNPN and CDR2 SVGIG (reference sequence). This CDR3 comprises 13 residues. The CDR3 nucleotides are TGTGCCTGGAGTCGGACAGGCCCCTACGAGCAGTACTTC. It translates to CAWSRTGPYEQYF.

This clone was detected once. The chain uses TRBV6-6 and TRBJ2-7; 9 bases map to TRBD1. Germline V CDR1 and CDR2: MNHNY, SVGAGI (reference sequence). V trimming: 8 bases; J trimming: 4 bases; junction bases outside the gene matches: 9. This CDR3 is built from 14 residues. This CDR3 is CASASTGGSYEQYF. CDR3 DNA: TGTGCCAGCGCCTCCACAGGGGGCAGTTACGAGCAGTACTTC.

The V gene is TRBV5-1, the J gene TRBJ2-7; 9 nucleotides align to TRBD2. The germline V gene has CDR1 SGHRS and CDR2 YFSETQ. Trimming removed 5 bases from V and 0 bases from J; junction bases left unmatched: 6. The CDR3 length is 15 residues. This CDR3 is CASSELAGSSYEQYF. Here the CDR3 DNA reads TGCGCCAGCAGTGAGCTAGCGGGGAGCTCCTACGAGCAGTACTTC.

This chain uses TRBV5-1 with TRBJ2-7, with TRBD2 identical over 8 bases. CDR1 SGHRS and CDR2 YFSETQ come from the germline V gene. Trimming removed 4 bases from V and 1 base from J; junction bases left unmatched: 10. The CDR3 runs 16 residues. CDR3 residues: CASSLGASGSSYEQYF. In nucleotides, the CDR3 is TGCGCCAGCAGCCTCGGAGCCAGCGGGAGTTCCTACGAGCAGTACTTC.

The chain employs TRBV5-1 and TRBJ2-3; D possibly corresponds to TRBD2 (5 bases). Germline loops: CDR1 SGHRS, CDR2 YFSETQ. This CDR3 has 14 amino acids. V lost 4 bases to trimming and J lost 2 bases, with 11 bases between them. The CDR3 DNA sequence: TGCGCCAGCAGCCGCGGGTCCTCCACAGATACGCAGTATTTT. Translation: CASSRGSSTDTQYF.

J is TRBJ2-7 and V is TRBV6-5; D might be TRBD1 (5 bases). This CDR3 region has 14 residues. Germline assignment: CDR1 MNHEY and CDR2 SVGAGI. Trimming removed 0 bases from V and 5 bases from J, with 11 bases in between. This chain's CDR3 is CASSYSWPGNEQYF. The CDR3 DNA follows: TGTGCCAGCAGTTACTCCTGGCCAGGGAACGAGCAGTACTTC.

The chain employs TRBV5-6 and TRBJ2-2, with D possibly TRBD2 on 5 matching bases. The V and J ends lost 0 bases and 5 bases respectively, with 11 bases between them. Germline assignment: CDR1 SGHDT and CDR2 YYEEEE. The CDR3 has 15 amino acids. The CDR3 sequence is CASSLVDGGTGELFF. Here the CDR3 DNA reads TGTGCCAGCAGCTTGGTCGATGGCGGGACCGGGGAGCTGTTTTTT.

This clone was detected only once. The genes are TRBV6-1 and TRBJ2-2; TRBD2 is a possible D gene (5 bases). This CDR3 has 13 residues. Germline lookup yields CDR1 MNHNS and CDR2 SASEGT. The germline V and J ends were trimmed by 6 bases and 8 bases, with 13 bases remaining between them. CDR3 sequence: CASREVVEGELFF. Here the CDR3 DNA reads TGTGCCAGCAGGGAGGTCGTCGAGGGGGAGCTGTTTTTT.

The rearrangement links TRBV9 to TRBJ1-5; D may be TRBD1 (5 bases). Germline CDR1 is SGDLS and CDR2 is YYNGEE. V shed 2 bases and J shed 6 bases, with 18 bases lying between them. The CDR3 contains 16 residues. The CDR3 is CASSVDGGEGSQPQHF. The CDR3 DNA follows: TGTGCCAGCAGCGTCGATGGGGGGGAGGGCAGTCAGCCCCAGCATTTT.

The chain recombines TRBV10-2 with TRBJ2-3; D possibly corresponds to TRBD1 (6 bases). Per germline, CDR1 WSHSY and CDR2 SAAADI. The V end lost 3 bases, the J end lost 1 base, and 8 bases lay between the germline ends. This CDR3 comprises 14 residues. Written as DNA, the CDR3 is TGCGCCAGCAGTGACAGGGGCCGCACAGATACGCAGTATTTT. Its translation is CASSDRGRTDTQYF.

V is TRBV5-4 and J is TRBJ2-7; 8 nucleotides line up with TRBD1. This CDR3 is 15 amino acids long. Trimming took 2 bases from V and 5 from J; bases not matched to a gene: 9. The V gene's germline CDR1 is SGHNT and CDR2 YYREEE (reference sequence). CDR3 DNA: TGTGCCAGCAGCTTTGGGCAGGGGGCCCCCCACGAGCAGTACTTC. This gives the protein CASSFGQGAPHEQYF.

The chain carries TRBV7-6 and TRBJ1-4, with a weak D call TRBD1 (6 bases). CDR1 is SGHVS and CDR2 is FNYEAQ in the germline V gene. The CDR3 consists of 20 residues. Between the trimmed V and J ends, which lost 5 bases and 0 bases, there was a span of 25 bases. CDR3 DNA sequence: TGTGCCAGCAGCCGTATATCGACAGGCCGCAAATTTGCAACTAATGAAAAACTGTTTTTT. The encoded protein is CASSRISTGRKFATNEKLFF.

The V call is TRBV7-9, the J call TRBJ1-1; D possibly corresponds to TRBD1 (5 bases). This CDR3 has 14 amino acids. Germline CDR1 SEHNR, CDR2 FQNEAQ (reference sequence). V lost 2 bases and J 5 bases, leaving 12 bases between the germline ends. In DNA, the CDR3 is TGTGCCAGCAGCTTAACCCAGGGTAGAACTGAAGCTTTCTTT. This translates into CASSLTQGRTEAFF.